This T cell receptor (beta chain) was captured in a study of regulatory T cells in long-lasting Graves disease. Study context: Graves' cases, newly diagnosed, had used antithyroid drugs under 3 months.

The ends were cut back, 3 bases at V and 4 bases at J, with 15 bases in the middle. The germline gives CDR1 LNHDA, CDR2 SQIVND (reference sequence). The CDR3 is 16 residues long. The authors built TCR beta libraries using iRepertoire HTBI primers and Arm-PCR of CDR3 regions. TCRdb re-called the multiplex PCR reads with MiXCR, one entry per CDR3 protein. Here the sample spans around 500,000 distinct CDR3 sequences, about 14% being singletons. On this clonotype itself: The antigen remains unidentified.

As for time point: newly diagnosed GD, antithyroid drugs for less than 3 months. Extracted PBMC RNA gave rise to the TCR library. Findings and caveats of the study: The analysis examined peripheral blood only and excluded thyroid tissue. TRBV28, TRBJ1-2 and TRBJ2-5 were favored in persistent disease.

These data also featured in a second study, about T cells in Graves' hyperthyroidism and ophthalmopathy. From that second work: Most clonotypes expanded in thyroid above 0.001 were likewise present in blood.

The chain employs TRBV19 and TRBJ1-4; D is uncertain. The receptor was isolated from a man under 40 with Graves disease. The source material was peripheral blood mononuclear cells (PBMCs), sampled at new diagnosis, from a patient treated with antithyroid drugs. The CDR3 spells CASSIEQPTLNEKLFF. The CDR3 DNA reads as TGTGCCAGTAGTATCGAGCAGCCGACGCTTAATGAAAAACTGTTTTTT. The whole variable domain, remainder taken from reference TRBV19 and TRBJ1-4, is DGGITQSPKYLFRKEGQNVTLSCEQNLNHDAMYWYRQDPGQGLRLIYYSQIVNDFQKGDIAEGYSVSREKKESFPLTVTSAQKNPTAFYLCASSIEQPTLNEKLFFGSGTQLSVL.